In its sample, the clone carrying this T cell receptor beta chain was seen many times. What it binds is unknown. Investigators profiled TCR beta VDJ and CDR3 from genomic DNA template. TCRdb reprocessed the reads via MiXCR and lists one record per CDR3 protein. The sample holds 180,000 or so distinct CDR3 sequences; 40% to 50% are singletons and the top ten take under 3.5%. The sample comes from a study of CD8+CD57+ T cells in acquired aplastic anemia. Across the study: Sorted CD4+ plus CD8+ cells gave DNA averaging around 3 ug. Healthy donors yielded about 10.8 million CD4+ cell reads on average. Findings and caveats of the study: Patients and controls shared just under 30 CD8+ CDR3 sequences.

CDR3 size: 15 residues. V shed 1 base and J shed 2 bases, with 10 bases lying between them. From germline, CDR1 is SGHTA and CDR2 FQGTGA. Sequencing input: sorted CD4+, CD8+, or CD8+CD57+ T cells (not recorded which) from PBMCs. The chain combines TRBV7-3 with TRBJ2-3, with D possibly matching TRBD2 (6 bases). This TCR derives from a human donor in good health. The CDR3 loop reads CASSLSGVFTDTQYF. For the CDR3, the DNA is TGTGCCAGCAGCTTAAGCGGGGTTTTCACAGATACGCAGTATTTT. Drawing the rest from reference TRBV7-3 and TRBJ2-3, the complete variable domain is GAGVSQTPSNKVTEKGKYVELRCDPISGHTALYWYRQSLGQGPEFLIYFQGTGAADDSGLPNDRFFAVRPEGSVSTLKIQRTERGDSAVYLCASSLSGVFTDTQYFGPGTRLTVL.